This note documents a single TCR beta chain sequence. Its target antigen remains unknown. Base-call qualities are not available, and no considerably larger clone is one nucleotide away. The library was prepared using the immunoSEQ multiplex PCR assay. For the multiplex PCR, a mixture combining 60 forward primers for TCR Vbeta segments and 13 reverse primers for TCR Jbeta segments was used. The CDR3 region of rearranged TCR beta genes was amplified from genomic DNA with a multiplex PCR assay. On the Illumina HiSeq System, the amplified TCR beta libraries were sequenced as 87-base-pair reads. As for how the authors treated the data: In a later analysis, tens of millions of unique TCR beta chains were counted across the 666 repertoires, and around 11 million of these chains were shared by at least two donors. A nearest-neighbor algorithm error-corrected the raw reads and collapsed the reads into unique sequences, merging closely related sequences to remove PCR and sequencing errors. V, D and J gene segments were assigned by aligning CDR3 sequences to IMGT reference sequences. For a sequence to be retained, a match of at least six nucleotides was required to both a V gene segment and a J gene segment. A rearrangement was called productive if the CDR3 had no stop codons and remained in frame with V and J, and every other rearrangement was called non-productive. Following IMGT convention, CDR3 was defined as the stretch from the second conserved V-encoded cysteine to the conserved J-encoded phenylalanine. In an earlier analysis of roughly 580 of the donors, sequences lacking an unambiguous match to a single V gene segment were excluded. An earlier analysis of over 450 of the donors classified V segments as functional when productive rearrangements were above 56.7% and as segregating when the standard deviation between donors was above 5%. A statistical classification framework was built for diagnosing cytomegalovirus status from the catalog of TCR beta chain sequences. A later analysis assigned V and J genes by comparing TCR nucleotide sequences with IMGT/GENE-DB human TR gene sequences. A later analysis assigned CDR3 sequences and most-parsimonious VDJ recombination scenarios with the TCRdist pipeline. A later analysis defined each TCR beta chain by its CDR3 amino acid sequence plus V-gene family, and excluded reads lacking a unique V-gene family. A later analysis removed 500 to 650 highly shared, low-generation-probability nucleotide sequences to deal with suspected cross-contamination and a sequencing artifact. In a later analysis, a clonal expansion index for each public chain was calculated from normalized within-repertoire ranks of inferred template counts. In a later analysis, generation probabilities were computed with a VDJ recombination model fitted to out-of-frame rearrangements, and the resulting probabilities were checked against IGoR. A later analysis scored TCR-TCR, TCR-HLA and TCR-CMV co-occurrence with hypergeometric tests, applying a repertoire-size bias correction to TCR pairs. False discovery rates were estimated in a later analysis by permuting HLA or CMV assignments 20 times. In a later analysis, co-occurring TCRs were grouped with DBSCAN, and TCRdist sequence similarity was added when clustering was performed within HLA-allele-positive subsets. Repertoires with fewer than 30,000 or more than 120,000 public chains, plus five repertoires with anomalous nucleotide sharing, were excluded from co-occurrence clustering. TCRdb took over this immuneACCESS table, retaining in-frame rearrangements with V and J assigned. Such tables are incomplete; in checked studies, under half of the missing clones stem from an unresolved V gene, and the remainder is unexplained. That table is the source of V, J and clone size, and D and trimming were worked out from the DNA. This sample comprises roughly 170,000 clones, around 80% of them detected only once. Of the sample, roughly 4.5% is held by the ten largest clones.

This sample was included in a study of cytomegalovirus exposure and HLA in healthy donors (dated by TCRdb to the late 2010s). Regarding the study in general: An earlier analysis of several hundred of the donors reported under 300 Gb of sequence data and around 100 million unique TCR beta sequences obtained from around 170 million T cells. The study profiled the T cell repertoires of under 700 subjects by immunosequencing and related them to cytomegalovirus serostatus. High-throughput TCR immunosequencing, statistical association of individual TCRs with disease status, and machine learning were combined to predict cytomegalovirus infection status. Besides the first cohort of about 730 subjects, a separate validation cohort made up of 120 different subjects was used. Every repertoire in the discovery cohort had been generated on one and the same sequencing platform. Genome-wide SNP genotypes for about three fifths of the roughly 700 donors were used in a later genetic analysis, which treated that subset as a discovery cohort. Among the roughly 400 genotyped donors, 81% belonged to the genetic ancestry cluster associated with self-reported Caucasian donors. Donor age, sex, ethnicity and CMV serostatus were collected together with the repertoire data. A handful of DR-DQ haplotypes were treated as single units for association and clustering because of strong linkage in the cohort. Across 398 genotyped donors of the cohort, an average of approximately 200,000 unique TCR beta nucleotide sequences per donor were sequenced, and roughly 18% of those sequences were non-productive. An early release covering about 600 HLA-typed donors comprised around 300 gigabases of sequencing data and 65 million to 100 million unique TCR sequences. Typing coverage varied by locus: about 629-630 donors for A, B, C, DRB1 and DQB1; roughly 520 for DQA1; 606 for DPA1; approximately 450 for DPB1. In a later analysis, previously published TCR beta repertoires from several hundred donors were re-analyzed and high-resolution HLA genotyping was added so that TCR occurrence patterns could be studied. An earlier analysis of roughly 600 of the donors used high-throughput TCR beta sequencing to judge whether each TCR beta V gene segment behaved as functional or pseudogenic. The study aimed to test whether cataloging public T cell receptors could reveal signatures of past pathogen exposure. Both class I and class II loci were covered by HLA typing, at four-digit resolution. The later analysis used no new phenotypic data to find candidate immune exposures, relying instead on TCR beta sequences and their occurrence across donors. The investigation overall reported the following: According to a later genetic analysis, donors in an Asian-associated ancestry cluster had fewer N-insertions in productive TCRs than the roughly 670-donor mean. Some IMGT-functional V segments, including TRBV6-2 and TRBV6-3, could not be told apart with the 87-base-pair reads, so those segments were excluded. Broadly in line with IMGT annotations, most TCR beta V segments showed up in productive rearrangements about 87% or about 30% of the time in an earlier analysis of approximately 640 of the donors. A later analysis reported that several top co-occurrence clusters appeared linked to parvovirus B19, influenza, CMV and Epstein-Barr virus. Only TCR beta chains were sequenced in this cohort, and the absence of alpha or paired-chain data limited detectable features. A cluster of highly shared sequence variants was judged likely to be a technical artifact of the sequencing pipeline. In vitro tests confirmed that three of the cytomegalovirus-associated TCR beta chains recognize cytomegalovirus antigens. Linkage disequilibrium might explain the correlated functional status among segregating V segments, but an unknown experimental factor could not be ruled out. For the cohort, immune exposure information was limited to CMV serostatus. Strong co-occurrence of HLA alleles, especially DR and DQ, made assigning TCR associations to individual alleles difficult. A total of 150 to 200 TCR beta chains were listed by the study as associated with cytomegalovirus. Because HLA typing was missing for some donors at each locus, association tests included only the typed subset. In a later genetic analysis, a missense DCLRE1C variant was associated with V-gene and J-gene trimming of TCR beta chains, and the association was replicated in an independent cohort. In a later analysis, around 15,000 TCR beta sequences were associated with specific HLA alleles at a false discovery rate of 0.05. Roughly uniform sequencing depth across donors was assumed in presence/absence analyses, although this assumption may not hold. While some public TCRs were present in many individuals, most TCR sequences turned up only very rarely across donors. Compared with equally common non-associated chains, HLA-associated TCR beta chains in a later analysis were more clonally expanded and had lower generation probabilities. Approximately 18 rarely observed V segments, including chromosome 9 orphons, were excluded from the earlier analysis of a few hundred of the donors because counts were too low. The authors suggested that the approach could potentially be extended to other disease states and immunological phenotypes. In both the original and validation cohorts, the classifier was reported to diagnose cytomegalovirus status with high specificity and sensitivity. A further reported finding was that TCR beta sequences accurately predicted the HLA-A and HLA-B alleles for most subjects in the first cohort. Most CMV-associated TCR beta chains appeared to be HLA-restricted in a later analysis, and the HLA associations seemed to be driven largely by CMV exposure. In a later analysis, TCR association rates were found to vary across HLA loci, with the most associated TCRs seen for DRB1 alleles and the fewest for HLA-C alleles.

The cohort was made up of around 720 healthy bone marrow donors. At the time of sampling, every cohort member was nominally healthy, though immune exposures that went unrecorded were likely present. The donor tested CMV seropositive and was one of the 289 seropositive cohort members. Each donor provided a peripheral blood sample, and peripheral blood mononuclear cells were used for TCR beta sequencing. The Qiagen DNeasy Blood Extraction Kit was used to extract genomic DNA from the blood cell samples. V lost 7 bases and J lost 0 bases; the stretch between them is 13 bases long. Via the germline V gene (reference sequence), CDR1 is LNHDA and CDR2 SQIVND. Reading from cysteine to phenylalanine, the CDR3 counts 16 amino acids. Only the CDR3 DNA is retained, 48 bases long and in frame from the first base.

The sample comprised PBMCs. This clonotype was obtained from a woman between 45 and 65 years old in good health and CMV-seropositive. The V and J segments used are TRBV19 and TRBJ2-6; a tentative D match to TRBD2 spans 6 bases. The CDR3 reads CASMIRGNSGANVLTF. At the DNA level, the sequence is TGTGCCAGTATGATACGCGGGAACTCTGGGGCCAACGTCCTGACTTTC.